Shown below are 3 T cell receptor beta chains from a single sample sequenced in a study of T cell responses to AZD1222 COVID-19 vaccine. Using immunoSEQ multiplex PCR, the repertoire was profiled, and TCRdb retains in-frame clones only, with some absent. Counted here are about 120,000 clones, 70% to 90% occurring once; the ten biggest clones make up 6.5% to 9%. The input for sequencing was peripheral blood, taken on day 0 of AZD1222 vaccination. These receptors all stem from an adult in good health.

This clone was seen only once. The CDR3 is CASRDRLAGELFF. The CDR3 DNA follows: TGTGCCAGCCGGGACAGGCTGGCCGGGGAGCTGTTTTTT. This chain links TRBV9 with TRBJ2-2, with TRBD1 matching over 8 bases. CDR3 length: 13 amino acids. Germline CDR1 SGDLS, CDR2 YYNGEE. Unmatched junction bases numbered 5, after V lost 7 bases and J lost 6 bases.

V and J are TRBV6-1 and TRBJ1-3, with no clear D. Germline V lookup: CDR1 MNHNS, CDR2 SASEGT. The CDR3 spans 15 residues. Trimming stripped 2 bases from V and 3 bases from J, with 11 bases between. The CDR3 DNA reads TGTGCCAGCAGTGAAATAGCCGTAGGTGGAAACACCATATATTTT. Translating it yields CASSEIAVGGNTIYF.

The chain recombines TRBV5-1 with TRBJ2-1, with no clear D. The CDR3 is 15 amino acids. V was shortened by 0 bases and J by 0 bases, with 7 bases between the two germline ends. The germline gives CDR1 SGHRS, CDR2 YFSETQ. The CDR3 here is CASSLGAISYNEQFF. Here the CDR3 DNA reads TGCGCCAGCAGCTTGGGGGCGATCTCCTACAATGAGCAGTTCTTC.